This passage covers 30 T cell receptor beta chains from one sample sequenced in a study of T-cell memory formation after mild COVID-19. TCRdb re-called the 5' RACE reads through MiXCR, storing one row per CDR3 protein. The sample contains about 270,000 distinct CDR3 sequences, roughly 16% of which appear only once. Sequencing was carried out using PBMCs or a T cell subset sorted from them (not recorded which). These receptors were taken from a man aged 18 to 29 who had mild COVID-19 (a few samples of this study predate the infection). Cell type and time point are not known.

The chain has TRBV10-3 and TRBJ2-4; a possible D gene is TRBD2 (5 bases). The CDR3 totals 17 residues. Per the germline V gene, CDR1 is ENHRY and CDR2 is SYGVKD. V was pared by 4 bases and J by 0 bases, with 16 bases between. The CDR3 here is CAISGGPAGLAKNIQYF. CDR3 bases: TGTGCCATCAGTGGAGGGCCGGCGGGCTTAGCCAAAAACATTCAGTACTTC.

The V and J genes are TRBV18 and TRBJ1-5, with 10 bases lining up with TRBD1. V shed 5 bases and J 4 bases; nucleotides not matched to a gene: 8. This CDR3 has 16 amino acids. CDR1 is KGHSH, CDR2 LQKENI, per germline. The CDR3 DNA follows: TGTGCCAGCTCATCGGGCAGACAGGGGGCTAATCAGCCCCAGCATTTT. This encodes CASSSGRQGANQPQHF. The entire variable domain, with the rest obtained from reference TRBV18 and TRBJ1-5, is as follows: NAGVMQNPRHLVRRRGQEARLRCSPMKGHSHVYWYRQLPEEGLKFMVYLQKENIIDESGMPKERFSAEFPKEGPSILRIQQVVRGDSAAYFCASSSGRQGANQPQHFGDGTRLSIL.

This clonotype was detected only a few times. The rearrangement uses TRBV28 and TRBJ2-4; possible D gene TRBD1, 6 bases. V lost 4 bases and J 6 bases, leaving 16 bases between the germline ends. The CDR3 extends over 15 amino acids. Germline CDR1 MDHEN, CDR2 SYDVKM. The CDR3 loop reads CASSSKLWGRNIQYF. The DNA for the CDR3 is TGTGCCAGCAGTTCTAAGTTGTGGGGGCGAAACATTCAGTACTTC.

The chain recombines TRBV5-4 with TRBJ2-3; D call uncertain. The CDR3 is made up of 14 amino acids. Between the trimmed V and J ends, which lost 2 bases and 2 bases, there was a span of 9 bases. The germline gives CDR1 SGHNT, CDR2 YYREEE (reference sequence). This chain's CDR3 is CASSFRSYTDTQYF. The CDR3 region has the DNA TGTGCCAGCAGCTTTAGGAGTTACACAGATACGCAGTATTTT.

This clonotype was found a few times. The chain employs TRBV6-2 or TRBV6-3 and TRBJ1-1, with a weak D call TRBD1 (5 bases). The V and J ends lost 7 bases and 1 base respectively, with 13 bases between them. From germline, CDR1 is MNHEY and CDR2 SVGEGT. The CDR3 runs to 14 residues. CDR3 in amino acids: CASNGAGRNTEAFF. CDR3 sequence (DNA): TGTGCCAGCAACGGGGCAGGTCGGAACACTGAAGCTTTCTTT.

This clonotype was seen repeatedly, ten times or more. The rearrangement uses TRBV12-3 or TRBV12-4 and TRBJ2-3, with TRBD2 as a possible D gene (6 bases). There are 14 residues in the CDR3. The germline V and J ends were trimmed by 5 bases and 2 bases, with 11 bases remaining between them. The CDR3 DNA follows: TGTGCCAGCAGTCCGAGGGAGGCCACAGATACGCAGTATTTT. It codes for CASSPREATDTQYF.

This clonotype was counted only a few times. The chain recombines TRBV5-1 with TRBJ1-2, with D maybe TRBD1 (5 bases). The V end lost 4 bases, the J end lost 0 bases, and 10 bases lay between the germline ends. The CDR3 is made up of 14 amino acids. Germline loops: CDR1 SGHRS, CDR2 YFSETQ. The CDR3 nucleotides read TGCGCCAGCAGCCGACAGAGTTCTAACTATGGCTACACCTTC. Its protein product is CASSRQSSNYGYTF.

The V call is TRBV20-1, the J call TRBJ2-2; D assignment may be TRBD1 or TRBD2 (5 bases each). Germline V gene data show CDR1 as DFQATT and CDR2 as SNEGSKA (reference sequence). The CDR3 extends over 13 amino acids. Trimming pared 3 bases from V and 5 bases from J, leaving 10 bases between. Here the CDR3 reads CSARTWGTGELFF. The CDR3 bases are TGCAGTGCTAGGACCTGGGGGACCGGGGAGCTGTTTTTT.

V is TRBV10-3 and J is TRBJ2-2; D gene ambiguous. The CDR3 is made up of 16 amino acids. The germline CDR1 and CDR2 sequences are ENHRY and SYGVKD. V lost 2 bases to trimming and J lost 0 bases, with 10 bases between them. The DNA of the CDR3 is TGTGCCATCAGTGAGCCGGTTTACGCGAACACCGGGGAGCTGTTTTTT. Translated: CAISEPVYANTGELFF.

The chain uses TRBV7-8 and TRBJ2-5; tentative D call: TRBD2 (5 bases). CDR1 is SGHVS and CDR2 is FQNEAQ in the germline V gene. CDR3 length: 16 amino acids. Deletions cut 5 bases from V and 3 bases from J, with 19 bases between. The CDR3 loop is CASSLRRLGSEETQYF. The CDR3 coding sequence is TGTGCCAGCAGCCTCCGGAGGCTGGGATCAGAAGAGACCCAGTACTTC.

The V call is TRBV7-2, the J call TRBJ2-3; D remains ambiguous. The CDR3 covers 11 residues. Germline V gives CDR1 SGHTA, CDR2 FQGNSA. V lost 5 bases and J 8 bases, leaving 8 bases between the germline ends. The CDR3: CASSAASTQYF. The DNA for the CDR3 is TGTGCCAGCAGCGCCGCGAGTACGCAGTATTTT.

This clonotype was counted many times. CDR3 sequence (DNA): TGCGCCAGCAGCTCTGGAGGGGCTCGCACAGATACGCAGTATTTT. The encoded protein is CASSSGGARTDTQYF. The rearrangement joins TRBV5-1 to TRBJ2-3; TRBD2 might be the D (6 bases). The germline V gene encodes CDR1 SGHRS and CDR2 YFSETQ. The CDR3 totals 15 residues. The ends were cut back, 3 bases at V and 1 base at J, with 12 bases in the middle.

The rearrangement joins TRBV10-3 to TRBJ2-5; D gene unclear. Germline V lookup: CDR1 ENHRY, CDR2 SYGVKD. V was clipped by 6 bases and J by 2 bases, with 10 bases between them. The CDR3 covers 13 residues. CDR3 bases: TGTGCCATCAGCGACTGGACGCAAGAGACCCAGTACTTC. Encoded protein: CAISDWTQETQYF.

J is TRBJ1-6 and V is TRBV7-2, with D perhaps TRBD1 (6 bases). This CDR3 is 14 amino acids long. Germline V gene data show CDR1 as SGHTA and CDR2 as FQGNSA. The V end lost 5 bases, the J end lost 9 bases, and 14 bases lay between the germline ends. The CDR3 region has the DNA TGTGCCAGCAGCCCCGGACAGTTTGGTTCACCCCTCCACTTT. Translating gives CASSPGQFGSPLHF.

The CDR3 nucleotides are TGTGCCAGCAGCCCAACAGGGGGCAACGAAAAACTGTTTTTT. It codes for CASSPTGGNEKLFF. The genes are TRBV7-9 and TRBJ1-4, with 9 bases lining up with TRBD1. Germline V CDR1 and CDR2: SEHNR, FQNEAQ (reference sequence). The CDR3 length is 14 residues. Trimming removed 5 bases from V and 8 bases from J; junction bases left unmatched: 6.

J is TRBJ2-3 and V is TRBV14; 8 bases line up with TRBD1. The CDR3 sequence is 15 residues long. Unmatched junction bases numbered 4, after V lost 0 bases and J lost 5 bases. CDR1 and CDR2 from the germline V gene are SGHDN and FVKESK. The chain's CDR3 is CASSQDRGHGDTQYF. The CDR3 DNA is TGTGCCAGCAGCCAAGACAGGGGGCATGGAGATACGCAGTATTTT.

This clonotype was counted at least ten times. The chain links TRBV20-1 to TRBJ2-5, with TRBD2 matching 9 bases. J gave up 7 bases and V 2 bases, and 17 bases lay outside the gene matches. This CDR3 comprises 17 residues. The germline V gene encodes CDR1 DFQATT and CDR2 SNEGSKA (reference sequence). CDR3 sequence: CSARRDRTSAGNGTQYF. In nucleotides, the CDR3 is TGCAGTGCTAGAAGGGATCGGACTAGCGCCGGTAACGGGACCCAGTACTTC.

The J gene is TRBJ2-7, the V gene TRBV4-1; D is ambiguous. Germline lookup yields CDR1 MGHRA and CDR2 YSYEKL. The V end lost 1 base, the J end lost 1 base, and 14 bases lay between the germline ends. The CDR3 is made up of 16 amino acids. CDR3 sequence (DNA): TGCGCCAGCAGCCAAGTGTGGGAAGGCAGATCCTACGAGCAGTACTTC. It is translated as CASSQVWEGRSYEQYF.

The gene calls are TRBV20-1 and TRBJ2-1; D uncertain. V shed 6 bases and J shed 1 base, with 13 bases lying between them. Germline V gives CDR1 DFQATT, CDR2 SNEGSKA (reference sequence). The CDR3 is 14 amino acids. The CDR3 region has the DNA TGCAGTGCCCCCGGGCAAGGGTCCTACAATGAGCAGTTCTTC. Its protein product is CSAPGQGSYNEQFF.

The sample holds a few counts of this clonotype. The DNA of the CDR3 is TGCGCCAGCAGCCAGAGAGAGTCGGCAGGGTATGGCTACACCTTC. Its protein product is CASSQRESAGYGYTF. The rearrangement links TRBV4-1 to TRBJ1-2; a weak D match, TRBD1 (5 bases). The CDR3 runs 15 residues. Germline CDR1 is MGHRA and CDR2 is YSYEKL. V gave up 3 bases and J gave up 5 bases, with 16 bases separating them.

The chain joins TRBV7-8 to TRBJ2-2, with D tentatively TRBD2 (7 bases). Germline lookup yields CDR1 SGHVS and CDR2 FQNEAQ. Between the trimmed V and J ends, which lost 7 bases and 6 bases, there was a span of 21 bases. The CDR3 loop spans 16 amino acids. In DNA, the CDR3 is TGTGCCAGCAACACCCGAGGGGGGGGTCCCGCCGGGGAGCTGTTTTTT. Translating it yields CASNTRGGGPAGELFF.

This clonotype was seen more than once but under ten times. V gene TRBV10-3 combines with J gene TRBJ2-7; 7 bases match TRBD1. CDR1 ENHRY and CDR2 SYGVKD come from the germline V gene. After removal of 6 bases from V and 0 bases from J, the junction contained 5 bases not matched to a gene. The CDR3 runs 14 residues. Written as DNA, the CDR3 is TGTGCCATCAGCGTCCGGGACAGCTCCTACGAGCAGTACTTC. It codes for CAISVRDSSYEQYF.

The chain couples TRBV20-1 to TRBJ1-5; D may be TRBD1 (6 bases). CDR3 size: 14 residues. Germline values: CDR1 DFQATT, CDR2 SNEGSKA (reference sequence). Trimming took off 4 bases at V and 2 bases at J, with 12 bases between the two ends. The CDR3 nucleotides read TGCAGTGCTATGGACGGGGGCGGCAATCAGCCCCAGCATTTT. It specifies CSAMDGGGNQPQHF.

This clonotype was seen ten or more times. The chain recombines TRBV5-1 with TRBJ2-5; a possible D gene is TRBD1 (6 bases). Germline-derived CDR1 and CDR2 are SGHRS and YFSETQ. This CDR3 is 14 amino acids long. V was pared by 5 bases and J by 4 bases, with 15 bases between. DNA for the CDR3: TGCGCCAGCAGTTCGGGGCCCAGGGGAGAGACCCAGTACTTC. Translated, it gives CASSSGPRGETQYF.

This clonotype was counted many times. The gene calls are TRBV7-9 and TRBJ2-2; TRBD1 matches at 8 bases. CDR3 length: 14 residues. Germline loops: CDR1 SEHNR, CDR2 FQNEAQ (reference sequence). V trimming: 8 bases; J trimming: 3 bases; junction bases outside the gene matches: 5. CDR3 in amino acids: CASADRAYTGELFF. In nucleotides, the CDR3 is TGTGCCAGCGCGGACAGGGCCTACACCGGGGAGCTGTTTTTT.

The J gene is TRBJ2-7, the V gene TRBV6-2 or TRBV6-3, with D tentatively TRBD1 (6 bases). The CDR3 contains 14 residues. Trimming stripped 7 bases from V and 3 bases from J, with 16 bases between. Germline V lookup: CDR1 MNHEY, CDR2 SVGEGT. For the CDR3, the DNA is TGTGCCAGCATCAAACCGGGACACAGCTACGAGCAGTACTTC. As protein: CASIKPGHSYEQYF.

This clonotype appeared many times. CDR3 nucleotide sequence: TGTGCCAGTAGTATTGAGTGGACAGCCGAGACCCAGTACTTC. Translation gives CASSIEWTAETQYF. The rearrangement uses TRBV19 and TRBJ2-5; a possible D gene is TRBD1 (6 bases). Germline loops: CDR1 LNHDA, CDR2 SQIVND (reference sequence). The V end lost 3 bases, the J end lost 5 bases, and 13 bases lay between the germline ends. The CDR3 runs 14 residues.

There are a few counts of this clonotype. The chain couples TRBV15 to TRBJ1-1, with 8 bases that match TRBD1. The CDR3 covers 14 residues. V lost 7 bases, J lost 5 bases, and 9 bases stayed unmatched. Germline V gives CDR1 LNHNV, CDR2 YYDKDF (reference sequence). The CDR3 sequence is CATTPDRVRTEAFF. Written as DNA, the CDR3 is TGTGCCACCACCCCGGACAGGGTTCGGACTGAAGCTTTCTTT.

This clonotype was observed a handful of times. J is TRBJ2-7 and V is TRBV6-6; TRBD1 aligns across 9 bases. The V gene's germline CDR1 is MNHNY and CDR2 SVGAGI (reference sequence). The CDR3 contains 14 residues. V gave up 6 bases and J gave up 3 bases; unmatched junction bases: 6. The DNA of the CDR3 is TGTGCCAGCAGCCGGACAGGGGCGAGCTACGAGCAGTACTTC. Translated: CASSRTGASYEQYF.

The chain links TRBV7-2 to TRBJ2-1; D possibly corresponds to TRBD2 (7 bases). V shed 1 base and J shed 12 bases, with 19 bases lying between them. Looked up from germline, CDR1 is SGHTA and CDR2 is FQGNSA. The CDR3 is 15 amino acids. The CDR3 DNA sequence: TGTGCCAGCAGCTTAGAGTCCGCGGGGGCGGGGAGGCAGTTCTTC. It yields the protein CASSLESAGAGRQFF.